A single TCR beta chain is shown here with its context. Its specificity is unknown. The CDR3 contains 14 residues. Trimming removed 5 bases at V and 0 bases at J, with 12 bases between. The germline V gene encodes CDR1 SGDLS and CDR2 YYNGEE. This sample is drawn from a study of shared clonotypes between healthy human individuals. Study overall: Every donor yielded three CD4 naive, three CD4 memory, two CD8 naive and one CD8 memory plate.

The authors split each subset's genomic DNA evenly across several immunoSEQ plates. As handled by the study authors: Filtering differed for immunoSEQ, which gave only junction sequences without quality scores. This table comes from immunoSEQ multiplex PCR, and its TCRdb copy is limited to in-frame clones, with some not included. The D gene and trimming were derived from the DNA, and the V and J assignments and clone size from that table. Here the sample spans 1,100,000 or so clones, approximately 80% being singletons. Study results and caveats: Relative to their counterparts shared across all four donors, non-shared clonotypes exhibited diminished generation probabilities.

The chain carries TRBV9 and TRBJ2-7; D could derive from TRBD1 or TRBD2 (5 bases each). Sequenced material: memory CD4+ T cells from PBMCs. The subset here: CD45RA-negative fraction. This clonotype was obtained from a man aged 18 to 29 in good health. Some clones in this sample may be carry-over from other donors' samples. The CDR3 nucleotides read TGTGCCAGCAGTACCAGGGACCGCTCCTACGAGCAGTACTTC. It yields the protein CASSTRDRSYEQYF. The full variable domain, completed using reference TRBV9 and TRBJ2-7, is DSGVTQTPKHLITATGQRVTLRCSPRSGDLSVYWYQQSLDQGLQFLIQYYNGEERAKGNILERFSAQQFPDLHSELNLSSLELGDSALYFCASSTRDRSYEQYFGPGTRLTVT.